Each of the 5 T cell receptor beta chains below was sequenced from the same sample in a study of blood T cell repertoires in COVID-19 (dated by TCRdb to 2020 to 2022). The library was made by the immunoSEQ multiplex PCR assay. Sourced from immuneACCESS, this table was stored by TCRdb with only in-frame sequences that have V and J called. A share of the clones is absent; for the studies checked, an unresolved V gene accounts for under half, and the remainder has no known explanation. This sample lists about 310,000 clones; roughly 90% were detected once. Approximately 5.2% of the sample goes to the ten largest clones. Sequencing used PBMCs or T cells enriched from blood (not recorded which). These receptors originate from a man in his fifties or sixties who had recovered from COVID-19.

This rearrangement joins TRBV5-1 to TRBJ1-1, with 8 bases identical to TRBD1. CDR1 and CDR2 (germline): SGHRS, YFSETQ. The CDR3 spans 13 residues. The ends lost 4 bases at V and 7 bases at J; junction bases unmatched: 6. The CDR3 DNA follows: TGCGCCAGCAGCATTGGAGACAGGGGTGAAGCTTTCTTT. Translated: CASSIGDRGEAFF.

This chain connects TRBV29-1 to TRBJ2-3; D is possibly TRBD1 (6 bases). The CDR3 extends over 13 amino acids. CDR1 and CDR2 (germline): SQVTM, ANQGSEA. Trimming took off 4 bases at V and 2 bases at J, with 10 bases between the two ends. CDR3 DNA: TGCAGCGTTGGGACAGCATACACAGATACGCAGTATTTT. It translates to CSVGTAYTDTQYF.

Concerning this clone: This sample includes further DNA sequences coding for the same CDR3. J is TRBJ2-3 and V is TRBV18, with 7 bases lining up with TRBD2. The J segment lost 3 bases and the V segment lost 2 bases, leaving 2 bases of the junction unmatched. Germline V gene lookup returns CDR1 KGHSH and CDR2 LQKENI. This CDR3 comprises 14 residues. The CDR3 spells CASSPVGGTDTQYF. The CDR3 DNA sequence: TGTGCCAGCTCACCAGTCGGGGGGACAGATACGCAGTATTTT.

V gene TRBV28 combines with J gene TRBJ1-1, with TRBD1 identical over 10 bases. Germline V gives CDR1 MDHEN, CDR2 SYDVKM. The trim removed 6 bases at V and 11 bases at J, leaving 12 bases unmatched. This CDR3 is 14 amino acids long. CDR3 loop: CASSLPGTGAWAFF. The CDR3 DNA is TGTGCCAGCAGCCTTCCCGGGACAGGGGCGTGGGCTTTCTTT.

V usage is TRBV4-1 and J usage is TRBJ2-7; 8 bases are a match to TRBD1. The V gene's germline CDR1 is MGHRA and CDR2 YSYEKL. Trimming took 4 bases from V and 7 from J; bases not matched to a gene: 12. The CDR3 has 15 amino acids. CDR3 bases: TGCGCCAGCAGCCCACGGACAGGGTTAGGAGGAGAGCAGTACTTC. Translated, it gives CASSPRTGLGGEQYF.